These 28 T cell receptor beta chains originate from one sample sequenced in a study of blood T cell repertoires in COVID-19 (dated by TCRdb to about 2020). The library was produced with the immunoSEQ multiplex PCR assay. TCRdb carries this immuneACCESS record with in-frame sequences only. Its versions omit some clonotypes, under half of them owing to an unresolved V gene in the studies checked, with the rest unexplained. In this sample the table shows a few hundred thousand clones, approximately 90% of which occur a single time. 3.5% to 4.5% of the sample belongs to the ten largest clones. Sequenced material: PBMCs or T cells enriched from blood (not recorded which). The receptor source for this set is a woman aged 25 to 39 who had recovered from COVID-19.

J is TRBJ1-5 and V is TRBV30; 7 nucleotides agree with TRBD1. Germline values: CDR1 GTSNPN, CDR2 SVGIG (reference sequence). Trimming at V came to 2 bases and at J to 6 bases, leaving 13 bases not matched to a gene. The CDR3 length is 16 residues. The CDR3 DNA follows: TGTGCCTGGAGTAGCTCCCCGGGACAGTATGGTCAGCCCCAGCATTTT. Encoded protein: CAWSSSPGQYGQPQHF.

The CDR3 here is CASSSRGGSYNEQFF. CDR3 DNA sequence: TGTGCCAGCAGCTCTAGGGGGGGCTCCTACAATGAGCAGTTCTTC. V usage is TRBV11-2 and J usage is TRBJ2-1; weak D call: TRBD2 (7 bases). This CDR3 spans 15 amino acids. Per germline, CDR1 SGHAT and CDR2 FQNNGV. Trimming cost V 4 bases and J 0 bases, with 10 bases left between them.

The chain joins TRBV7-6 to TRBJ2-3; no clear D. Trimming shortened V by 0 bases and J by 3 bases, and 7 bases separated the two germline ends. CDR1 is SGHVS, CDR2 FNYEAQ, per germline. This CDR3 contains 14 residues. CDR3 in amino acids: CASSLAGFTDTQYF. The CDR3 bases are TGTGCCAGCAGCTTAGCGGGCTTTACAGATACGCAGTATTTT.

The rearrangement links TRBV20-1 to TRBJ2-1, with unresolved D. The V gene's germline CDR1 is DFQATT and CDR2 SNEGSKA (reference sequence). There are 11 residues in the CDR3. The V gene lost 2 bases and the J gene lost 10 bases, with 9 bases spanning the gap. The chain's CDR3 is CSARPLQEQFF. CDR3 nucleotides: TGCAGTGCTAGACCCCTACAGGAGCAGTTCTTC.

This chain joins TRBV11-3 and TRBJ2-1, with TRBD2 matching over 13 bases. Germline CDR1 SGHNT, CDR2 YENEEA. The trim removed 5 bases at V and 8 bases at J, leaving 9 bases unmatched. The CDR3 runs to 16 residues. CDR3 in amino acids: CASSPLGLAGVYEQFF. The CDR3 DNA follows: TGTGCCAGCAGCCCTCTCGGACTAGCGGGAGTATATGAGCAGTTCTTC.

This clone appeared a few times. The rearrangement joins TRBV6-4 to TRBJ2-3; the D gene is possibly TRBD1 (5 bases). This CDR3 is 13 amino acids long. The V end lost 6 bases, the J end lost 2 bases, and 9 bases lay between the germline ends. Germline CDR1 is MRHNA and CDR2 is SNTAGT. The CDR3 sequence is CASSREVTDTQYF. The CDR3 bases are TGTGCCAGCAGCAGGGAAGTCACAGATACGCAGTATTTT.

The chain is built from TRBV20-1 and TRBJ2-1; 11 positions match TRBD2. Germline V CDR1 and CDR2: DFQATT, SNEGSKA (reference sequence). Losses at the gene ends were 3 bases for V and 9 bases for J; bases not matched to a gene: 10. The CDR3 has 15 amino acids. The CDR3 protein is CSASLSSGRTGEQFF. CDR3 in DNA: TGCAGTGCTAGTTTGTCTAGCGGGAGGACAGGTGAGCAGTTCTTC.

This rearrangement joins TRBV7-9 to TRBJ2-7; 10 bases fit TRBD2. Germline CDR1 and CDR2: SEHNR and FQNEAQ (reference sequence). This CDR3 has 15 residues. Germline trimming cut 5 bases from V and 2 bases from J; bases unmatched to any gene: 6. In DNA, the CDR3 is TGTGCCAGCAGCCCCCGGACTAGCGGCCCCTACGAGCAGTACTTC. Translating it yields CASSPRTSGPYEQYF.

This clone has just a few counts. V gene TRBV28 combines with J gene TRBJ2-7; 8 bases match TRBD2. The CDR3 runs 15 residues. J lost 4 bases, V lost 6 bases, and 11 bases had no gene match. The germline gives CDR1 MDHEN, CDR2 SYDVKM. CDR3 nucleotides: TGTGCCAGCAGCTACATCGGGACTAGGCCATACGAGCAGTACTTC. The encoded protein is CASSYIGTRPYEQYF.

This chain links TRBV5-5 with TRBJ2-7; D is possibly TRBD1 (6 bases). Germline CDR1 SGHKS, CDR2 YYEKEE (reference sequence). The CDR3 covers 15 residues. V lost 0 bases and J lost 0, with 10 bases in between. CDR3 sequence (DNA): TGTGCCAGCAGCTTGGTAGACAGGACCTCCTACGAGCAGTACTTC. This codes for CASSLVDRTSYEQYF.

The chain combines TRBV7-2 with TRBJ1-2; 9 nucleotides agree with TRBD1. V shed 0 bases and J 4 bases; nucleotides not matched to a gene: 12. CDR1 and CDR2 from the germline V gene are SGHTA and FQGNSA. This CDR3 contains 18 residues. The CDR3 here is CASSLALGDRVYGYGYTF. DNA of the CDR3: TGTGCCAGCAGCTTAGCGCTGGGGGACAGGGTGTATGGCTATGGCTACACCTTC. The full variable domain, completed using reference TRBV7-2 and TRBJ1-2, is GAGVSQSPSNKVTEKGKDVELRCDPISGHTALYWYRQSLGQGLEFLIYFQGNSAPDKSGLPSDRFSAERTGGSVSTLTIQRTQQEDSAVYLCASSLALGDRVYGYGYTFGSGTRLTVV.

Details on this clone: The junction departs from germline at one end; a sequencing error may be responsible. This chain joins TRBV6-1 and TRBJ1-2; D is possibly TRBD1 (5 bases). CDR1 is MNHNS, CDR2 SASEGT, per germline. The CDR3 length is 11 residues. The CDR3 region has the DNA TGTGCCAGCAGTGACAGGGTGGTGCCATTCTTC. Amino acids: CASSDRVVPFF.

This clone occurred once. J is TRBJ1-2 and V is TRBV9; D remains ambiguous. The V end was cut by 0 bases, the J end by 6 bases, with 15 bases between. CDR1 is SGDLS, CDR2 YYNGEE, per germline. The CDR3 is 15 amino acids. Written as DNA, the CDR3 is TGTGCCAGCAGCGTAGGCGGGGATAGCGGGGATGGCTACACCTTC. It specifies CASSVGGDSGDGYTF.

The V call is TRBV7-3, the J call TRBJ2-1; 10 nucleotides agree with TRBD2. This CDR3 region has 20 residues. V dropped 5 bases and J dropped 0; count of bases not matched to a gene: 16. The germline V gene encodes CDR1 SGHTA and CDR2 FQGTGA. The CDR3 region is CASSPPIGLAGVSSYNEQFF. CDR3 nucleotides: TGTGCCAGCAGCCCTCCTATAGGGCTAGCGGGAGTAAGCTCCTACAATGAGCAGTTCTTC.

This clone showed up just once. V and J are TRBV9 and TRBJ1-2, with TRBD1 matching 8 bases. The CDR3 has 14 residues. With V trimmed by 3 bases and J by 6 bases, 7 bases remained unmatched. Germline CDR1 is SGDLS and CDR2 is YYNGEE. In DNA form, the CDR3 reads TGTGCCAGCAGCGGACCGGACAGGGAACATGGCTACACCTTC. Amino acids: CASSGPDREHGYTF.

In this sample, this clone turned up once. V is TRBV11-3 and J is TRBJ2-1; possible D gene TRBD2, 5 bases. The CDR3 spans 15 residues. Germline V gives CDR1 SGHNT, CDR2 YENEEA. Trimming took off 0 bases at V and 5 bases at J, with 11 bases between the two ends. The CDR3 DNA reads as TGTGCCAGCAGCTTAGAGTCTAGCATCGACAATGAGCAGTTCTTC. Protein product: CASSLESSIDNEQFF.

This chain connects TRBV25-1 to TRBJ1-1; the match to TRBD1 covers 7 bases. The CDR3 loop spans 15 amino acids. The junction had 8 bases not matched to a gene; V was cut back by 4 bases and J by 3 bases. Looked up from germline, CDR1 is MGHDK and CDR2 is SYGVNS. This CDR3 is CASSGQGGAYTEAFF. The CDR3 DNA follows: TGTGCCAGCAGTGGGCAGGGGGGTGCTTACACTGAAGCTTTCTTT.

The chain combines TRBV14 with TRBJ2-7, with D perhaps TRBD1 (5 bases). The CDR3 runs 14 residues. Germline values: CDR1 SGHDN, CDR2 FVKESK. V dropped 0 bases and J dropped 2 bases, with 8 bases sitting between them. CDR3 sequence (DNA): TGTGCCAGCAGCCAAGATACAGGACCCTACGAGCAGTACTTC. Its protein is CASSQDTGPYEQYF.

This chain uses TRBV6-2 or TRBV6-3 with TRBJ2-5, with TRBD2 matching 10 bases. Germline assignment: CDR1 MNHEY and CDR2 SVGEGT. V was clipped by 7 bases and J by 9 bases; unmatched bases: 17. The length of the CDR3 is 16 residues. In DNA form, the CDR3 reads TGTGCCAGCACCCCTCGGCGAGCGGGAGGGCTGGTAGCCCAGTACTTC. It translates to CASTPRRAGGLVAQYF.

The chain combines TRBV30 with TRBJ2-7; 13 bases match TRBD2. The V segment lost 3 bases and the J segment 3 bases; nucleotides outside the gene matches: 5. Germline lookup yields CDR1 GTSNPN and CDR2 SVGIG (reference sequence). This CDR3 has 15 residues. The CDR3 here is CAWSRLAGGYYEQYF. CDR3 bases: TGTGCCTGGAGCCGACTAGCGGGAGGATACTACGAGCAGTACTTC.

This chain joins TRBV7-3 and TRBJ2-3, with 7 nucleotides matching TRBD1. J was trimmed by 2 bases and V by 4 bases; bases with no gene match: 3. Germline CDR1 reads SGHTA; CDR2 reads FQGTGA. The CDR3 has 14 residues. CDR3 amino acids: CASSSDRSTDTQYF. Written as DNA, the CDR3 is TGTGCCAGCAGCTCGGACAGGTCCACAGATACGCAGTATTTT.

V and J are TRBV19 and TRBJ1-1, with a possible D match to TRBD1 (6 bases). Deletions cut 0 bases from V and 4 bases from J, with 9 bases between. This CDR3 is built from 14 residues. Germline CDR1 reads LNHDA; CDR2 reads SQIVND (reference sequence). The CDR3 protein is CASSIEGGGTEAFF. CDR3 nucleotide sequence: TGTGCCAGTAGTATAGAAGGGGGTGGCACTGAAGCTTTCTTT.

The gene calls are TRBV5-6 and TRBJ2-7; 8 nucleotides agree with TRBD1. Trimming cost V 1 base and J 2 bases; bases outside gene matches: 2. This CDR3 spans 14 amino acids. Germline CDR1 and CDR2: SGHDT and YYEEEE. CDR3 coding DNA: TGTGCCAGCAGCTTGAGACAGGGGACCTACGAGCAGTACTTC. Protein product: CASSLRQGTYEQYF.

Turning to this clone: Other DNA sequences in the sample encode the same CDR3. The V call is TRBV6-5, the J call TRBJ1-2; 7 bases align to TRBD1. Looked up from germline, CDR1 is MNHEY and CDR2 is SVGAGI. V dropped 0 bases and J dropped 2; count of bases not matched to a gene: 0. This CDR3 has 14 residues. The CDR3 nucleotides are TGTGCCAGCAGTTACTCGGACAGGAACTATGGCTACACCTTC. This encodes CASSYSDRNYGYTF.

The CDR3 is CASSLEVGTTGFGSDTQYF. The DNA for the CDR3 is TGCGCCAGCAGCTTGGAAGTTGGGACCACAGGGTTCGGATCAGATACGCAGTATTTT. V gene TRBV5-1 combines with J gene TRBJ2-3, with D perhaps matching TRBD1 (6 bases). This CDR3 has 19 residues. Germline CDR1 and CDR2: SGHRS and YFSETQ. Between the trimmed V and J ends, which lost 0 bases and 4 bases, there was a span of 24 bases.

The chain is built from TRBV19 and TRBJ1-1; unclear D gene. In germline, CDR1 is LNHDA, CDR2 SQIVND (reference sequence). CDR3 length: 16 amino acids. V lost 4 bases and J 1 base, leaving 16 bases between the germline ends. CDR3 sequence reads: CASSTLGGRGNTEAFF. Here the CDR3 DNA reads TGTGCCAGTAGTACCTTGGGAGGGCGCGGGAACACTGAAGCTTTCTTT. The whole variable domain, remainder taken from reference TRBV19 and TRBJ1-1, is DGGITQSPKYLFRKEGQNVTLSCEQNLNHDAMYWYRQDPGQGLRLIYYSQIVNDFQKGDIAEGYSVSREKKESFPLTVTSAQKNPTAFYLCASSTLGGRGNTEAFFGQGTRLTVV.

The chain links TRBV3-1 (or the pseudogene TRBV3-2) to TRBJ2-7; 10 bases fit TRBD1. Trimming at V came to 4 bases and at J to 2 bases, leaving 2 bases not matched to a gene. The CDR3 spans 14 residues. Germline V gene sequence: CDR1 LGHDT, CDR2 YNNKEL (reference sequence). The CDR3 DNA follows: TGTGCCAGCAGCCCGGGACAGGGGCCCTACGAGCAGTACTTC. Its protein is CASSPGQGPYEQYF.

As DNA, the CDR3 is TGTGCCAGCAGCCAAGATTCCAGGCCGATGAACACTGAAGCTTTCTTT. It specifies CASSQDSRPMNTEAFF. The chain couples TRBV3-1 (or the pseudogene TRBV3-2) to TRBJ1-1; D is undetermined. Trimming took 0 bases from V and 0 from J, leaving 11 bases between them. Germline assignment: CDR1 LGHDT and CDR2 YNNKEL (reference sequence). The CDR3 consists of 16 residues.